What follows are 10 T cell receptor beta chains derived from one specimen sequenced in a study of radiotherapy plus CTLA-4 blockade in lung cancer. The protocol was immunoSEQ multiplex PCR, while the TCRdb copy is restricted to in-frame clones and leaves out a portion. Of roughly 66,000 clones in the sample, over 75% were seen once. The input for sequencing was peripheral blood, taken from a patient treated with radiotherapy plus ipilimumab. These receptors originate from a human donor with non-small cell lung cancer who had a partial response to radiotherapy plus ipilimumab.

The chain combines TRBV28 with TRBJ2-2; TRBD1 matches at 12 bases. In germline, CDR1 is MDHEN, CDR2 SYDVKM. This CDR3 spans 15 amino acids. After removal of 2 bases from V and 7 bases from J, the junction contained 2 bases not matched to a gene. CDR3 nucleotide sequence: TGTGCCAGCAGTTTACGGGACAGGGGGCGCGGGGAGCTGTTTTTT. This codes for CASSLRDRGRGELFF. The entire variable domain, with the rest obtained from reference TRBV28 and TRBJ2-2, is as follows: DVKVTQSSRYLVKRTGEKVFLECVQDMDHENMFWYRQDPGLGLRLIYFSYDVKMKEKGDIPEGYSVSREKKERFSLILESASTNQTSMYLCASSLRDRGRGELFFGEGSRLTVL.

The chain combines TRBV2 with TRBJ1-5; unclear D gene. The CDR3 runs 13 residues. Germline V CDR1 and CDR2: SNHLY, FYNNEI. With 8 bases removed from V and 4 bases from J, the gap between germline ends came to 12 bases. CDR3 protein: CASQFRHNQPQHF. The CDR3 nucleotides are TGTGCCAGCCAGTTCAGACATAATCAGCCCCAGCATTTT.

The J gene is TRBJ2-3, the V gene TRBV28, with a weak D call TRBD2 (6 bases). Germline CDR1 and CDR2: MDHEN and SYDVKM. The CDR3 is made up of 15 amino acids. The germline V and J ends were trimmed by 2 bases and 0 bases, with 9 bases remaining between them. For the CDR3, the DNA is TGTGCCAGCAGTTTAAGGGACTTAAGCACAGATACGCAGTATTTT. Translation: CASSLRDLSTDTQYF.

The chain is built from TRBV28 and TRBJ1-5, with TRBD1 identical over 8 bases. CDR3 length: 14 residues. Germline trimming cut 5 bases from V and 9 bases from J; bases unmatched to any gene: 9. CDR1 MDHEN and CDR2 SYDVKM come from the germline V gene. This CDR3 reads CASSLGTGTGPQHF. Written as DNA, the CDR3 is TGTGCCAGCAGTCTGGGGACAGGCACAGGGCCCCAGCATTTT.

V and J are TRBV5-1 and TRBJ2-3, with TRBD2 matching 8 bases. After removal of 3 bases from V and 1 base from J, the junction contained 1 base not matched to a gene. Germline values: CDR1 SGHRS, CDR2 YFSETQ. CDR3 length: 14 amino acids. The CDR3 region is CASSWGLGTDTQYF. The CDR3 region has the DNA TGCGCCAGCAGCTGGGGACTAGGCACAGATACGCAGTATTTT.

This chain uses TRBV5-1 with TRBJ2-5; TRBD1 matches 7 bases. The CDR3 runs to 15 residues. The germline V gene encodes CDR1 SGHRS and CDR2 YFSETQ. V lost 1 base to trimming and J lost 5 bases; unmatched junction nucleotides: 8. CDR3 in DNA: TGCGCCAGCAGCTTGTACAGCGTACAGGGGGAGACCCAGTACTTC. It is translated as CASSLYSVQGETQYF.

The count of this clone is one. This sample also contains other DNA sequences that code for the same CDR3. The chain links TRBV18 to TRBJ2-3; weak D call: TRBD1 (5 bases). CDR3 length: 15 residues. CDR1 is KGHSH, CDR2 LQKENI, per germline. Trimming stripped 5 bases from V and 0 bases from J, with 12 bases between. The CDR3 bases are TGTGCCAGCTCAGAATACACAGGAAGCACAGATACGCAGTATTTT. Amino acid sequence: CASSEYTGSTDTQYF.

The chain couples TRBV5-1 to TRBJ2-7; TRBD2 agrees at 10 bases. Germline lookup yields CDR1 SGHRS and CDR2 YFSETQ. J lost 5 bases, V lost 3 bases, and 5 bases had no gene match. The CDR3 covers 14 residues. The CDR3 loop reads CASSSGTSADEQYF. The CDR3, as DNA: TGCGCCAGCAGCTCAGGGACTAGCGCTGACGAGCAGTACTTC.

The rearrangement uses TRBV27 and TRBJ1-2; D gene uncertain. V lost 5 bases and J 8 bases, leaving 9 bases between the germline ends. Germline V gene data show CDR1 as MNHEY and CDR2 as SMNVEV (reference sequence). The CDR3 runs to 11 residues. The CDR3 protein is CASSPGSGYTF. Written as DNA, the CDR3 is TGTGCCAGCAGTCCGGGTTCGGGCTACACCTTC.

This clone appeared a single time. V gene TRBV30 combines with J gene TRBJ2-2, with D unresolved. The V and J ends lost 4 bases and 5 bases respectively, with 11 bases between them. CDR1 GTSNPN and CDR2 SVGIG come from the germline V gene (reference sequence). The CDR3 consists of 13 residues. The CDR3, as DNA: TGTGCCTGGACCTATTCGAGTACCGGGGAGCTGTTTTTT. Amino acids: CAWTYSSTGELFF.